One sample yielded the 5 T cell receptor beta chains listed below, sequenced in a study of CD8 T cells in Susac syndrome. Reverse transcription of roughly 0.45 to 1 ug RNA was carried out with random hexamers. TCRdb redid the calling of the immunoSEQ multiplex PCR reads with MiXCR, one entry per CDR3 protein. The top ten hold 0.093% of the sample, which has some 190,000 distinct CDR3 sequences, almost 96% seen once. The sequencing sample was made of CD4+ T cells from PBMCs. Receptors originate from a human donor with multiple sclerosis.

The J gene is TRBJ2-3, the V gene TRBV7-2, with TRBD2 matching over 11 bases. CDR3 size: 16 residues. The junction had 3 bases not matched to a gene; V was cut back by 2 bases and J by 2 bases. The V gene's germline CDR1 is SGHTA and CDR2 FQGNSA. The CDR3 reads CASSLLLAGDTDTQYF. CDR3 sequence (DNA): TGTGCCAGCAGCTTACTACTAGCGGGGGACACAGATACGCAGTATTTT.

This rearrangement joins TRBV9 to TRBJ2-5; TRBD1 aligns across 7 bases. V lost 3 bases and J lost 5; bases outside the gene matches: 4. There are 13 residues in the CDR3. Germline CDR1 reads SGDLS; CDR2 reads YYNGEE. CDR3 nucleotides: TGTGCCAGCAGCGAACAGGGGACGGAGACCCAGTACTTC. Translation: CASSEQGTETQYF. Full variable domain (remainder filled in from reference TRBV9 and TRBJ2-5): DSGVTQTPKHLITATGQRVTLRCSPRSGDLSVYWYQQSLDQGLQFLIQYYNGEERAKGNILERFSAQQFPDLHSELNLSSLELGDSALYFCASSEQGTETQYFGPGTRLLVL.

This chain joins TRBV2 and TRBJ1-1, with D maybe TRBD1 (5 bases). CDR3 size: 13 residues. Deletions cut 6 bases from V and 3 bases from J, with 11 bases between. From germline, CDR1 is SNHLY and CDR2 FYNNEI. The CDR3 loop is CASRPTGDTEAFF. The CDR3 nucleotides are TGTGCCAGCAGGCCCACAGGAGACACTGAAGCTTTCTTT. The full variable domain, rest sourced from reference TRBV2 and TRBJ1-1, is EPEVTQTPSHQVTQMGQEVILRCVPISNHLYFYWYRQILGQKVEFLVSFYNNEISEKSEIFDDQFSVERPDGSNFTLKIRSTKLEDSAMYFCASRPTGDTEAFFGQGTRLTVV.

The chain is built from TRBV4-2 and TRBJ1-2; TRBD1 is a possible D gene (5 bases). Germline CDR1 reads LGHNA; CDR2 reads YNFKEQ. Trimming shortened V by 0 bases and J by 8 bases, and 13 bases separated the two germline ends. The CDR3 is 14 residues long. CDR3: CASSQDLGGTGYTF. DNA for the CDR3: TGTGCCAGCAGCCAAGATTTGGGCGGGACGGGCTACACCTTC.

The chain combines TRBV4-3 with TRBJ2-7; 8 positions agree with TRBD1. Germline V gene lookup returns CDR1 LGHNA and CDR2 YSLEER. The CDR3 runs to 13 residues. V was clipped by 1 base and J by 7 bases; unmatched bases: 3. The DNA for the CDR3 is TGCGCCAGCAGCCAAGGACAGGGGAGAGAGCAGTACTTC. Translated: CASSQGQGREQYF.